These 32 T cell receptor beta chains originate from one sample sequenced in a study of blood T cell repertoires in COVID-19. Assay: immunoSEQ multiplex PCR; the TCRdb copy retains only in-frame clones and omits some. The profile shows over 250,000 clones, 70% to 90% of them singletons. Sequenced sample: peripheral blood. These receptors were obtained from a woman in her thirties or forties who had recovered from COVID-19.

The chain is built from TRBV18 and TRBJ2-7, with 7 bases fitting TRBD2. With V trimmed by 1 base and J by 0 bases, 9 bases remained unmatched. CDR1 is KGHSH, CDR2 LQKENI, per germline. This CDR3 has 17 residues. The CDR3 nucleotides read TGTGCCAGCTCACCACTCGGTGGAGCGGGGAGCTCCTACGAGCAGTACTTC. Its protein is CASSPLGGAGSSYEQYF.

The J gene is TRBJ1-2, the V gene TRBV28; a possible D gene is TRBD1 (5 bases). The ends were cut back, 6 bases at V and 8 bases at J, with 16 bases in the middle. Looked up from germline, CDR1 is MDHEN and CDR2 is SYDVKM. There are 13 residues in the CDR3. CDR3 sequence reads: CASRAGGLGGYTF. The CDR3 nucleotides read TGTGCCAGCAGGGCTGGGGGGTTAGGGGGCTACACCTTC.

In this sample, this clone turned up a few times. The V gene is TRBV12-5, the J gene TRBJ1-2; possible D gene TRBD1, 6 bases. The ends were cut back, 7 bases at V and 4 bases at J, with 19 bases in the middle. This CDR3 is 15 amino acids long. The V gene's germline CDR1 is LGHNT and CDR2 FRNRAP. The CDR3 here is CASAPSGGGGYGYTF. In DNA, the CDR3 is TGTGCTAGTGCCCCAAGTGGGGGCGGCGGCTATGGCTACACCTTC.

J is TRBJ1-1 and V is TRBV2, with D maybe TRBD1 (5 bases). The V end was cut by 3 bases, the J end by 3 bases, with 14 bases between. CDR1 and CDR2 (germline): SNHLY, FYNNEI. This CDR3 is built from 15 residues. The CDR3 is CASSDPGFSDTEAFF. The CDR3 nucleotides are TGTGCCAGCAGTGACCCAGGGTTCTCGGACACTGAAGCTTTCTTT.

The CDR3 is CASSFGGRVDNEQFF. The CDR3 DNA follows: TGTGCCAGCAGCTTTGGCGGGAGGGTGGACAATGAGCAGTTCTTC. This chain connects TRBV5-4 to TRBJ2-1, with 9 bases that match TRBD2. CDR3 length equals 15 residues. The V gene's germline CDR1 is SGHNT and CDR2 YYREEE (reference sequence). Losses at the gene ends were 2 bases for V and 5 bases for J; bases not matched to a gene: 5.

The chain uses TRBV29-1 and TRBJ1-1, with 10 nucleotides matching TRBD1. After removal of 7 bases from V and 6 bases from J, the junction contained 8 bases not matched to a gene. The CDR3 extends over 13 amino acids. The germline V gene encodes CDR1 SQVTM and CDR2 ANQGSEA. CDR3 residues: CSGGDRGGPEAFF. CDR3 in DNA: TGCAGCGGGGGGGACAGGGGCGGTCCTGAAGCTTTCTTT.

The CDR3 DNA follows: TGTGCCATCAGTGAGGGGGGACGGAGGGTCACTAATGAAAAACTGTTTTTT. Protein: CAISEGGRRVTNEKLFF. The chain couples TRBV10-3 to TRBJ1-4, with D perhaps TRBD1 (5 bases). V was clipped by 2 bases and J by 2 bases, with 15 bases between them. In germline, CDR1 is ENHRY, CDR2 SYGVKD. This CDR3 is 17 amino acids long.

This chain connects TRBV3-1 (or the pseudogene TRBV3-2) to TRBJ2-2; the match to TRBD2 covers 8 bases. The CDR3 is 16 amino acids. Germline-derived CDR1 and CDR2 are LGHDT and YNNKEL (reference sequence). V shed 4 bases and J 6 bases; nucleotides not matched to a gene: 10. The CDR3 DNA sequence: TGTGCCAGCAGCCCCGGGGGGGCGGGAGCCGCCGGGGAGCTGTTTTTT. Protein product: CASSPGGAGAAGELFF.

This chain connects TRBV29-1 to TRBJ2-1, with 9 bases aligning to TRBD2. The CDR3 length is 14 residues. The germline gives CDR1 SQVTM, CDR2 ANQGSEA. J was trimmed by 7 bases and V by 4 bases; bases with no gene match: 8. This CDR3 reads CSVVSGGRGNEQFF. For the CDR3, the DNA is TGCAGCGTTGTTTCTGGCGGGAGGGGTAATGAGCAGTTCTTC.

As to this clone: Other DNA sequences from this sample encode an identical CDR3 as well. The rearrangement joins TRBV9 to TRBJ2-1, with 10 bases lining up with TRBD2. Germline V gene data show CDR1 as SGDLS and CDR2 as YYNGEE. The junction had 1 base not matched to a gene; V was cut back by 4 bases and J by 0 bases. The CDR3 totals 15 residues. Here the CDR3 reads CASSPSGSSYNEQFF. The CDR3 bases are TGTGCCAGCAGCCCTAGCGGGAGCTCCTACAATGAGCAGTTCTTC.

The rearrangement joins TRBV7-9 to TRBJ1-4; 7 bases line up with TRBD1. From germline, CDR1 is SEHNR and CDR2 FQNEAQ (reference sequence). The CDR3 has 14 amino acids. V trimming: 2 bases; J trimming: 7 bases; junction bases outside the gene matches: 4. DNA for the CDR3: TGTGCCAGCAGCTTAAGGGCAGGGGGTGAAAAACTGTTTTTT. Protein product: CASSLRAGGEKLFF. Looking up the rest from reference TRBV7-9 and TRBJ1-4 gives the full variable domain: DTGVSQNPRHKITKRGQNVTFRCDPISEHNRLYWYRQTLGQGPEFLTYFQNEAQLEKSRLLSDRFSAERPKGSFSTLEIQRTEQGDSAMYLCASSLRAGGEKLFFGSGTQLSVL.

The rearrangement uses TRBV18 and TRBJ1-2; D is possibly TRBD1 (6 bases). This CDR3 comprises 15 residues. Germline V gives CDR1 KGHSH, CDR2 LQKENI. The germline V and J ends were trimmed by 3 bases and 4 bases, with 15 bases remaining between them. In nucleotides, the CDR3 is TGTGCCAGCTCACCGCCCGGGGGGCTGGGCTATGGCTACACCTTC. Its protein product is CASSPPGGLGYGYTF. Supplemented by reference TRBV18 and TRBJ1-2, the full variable domain reads NAGVMQNPRHLVRRRGQEARLRCSPMKGHSHVYWYRQLPEEGLKFMVYLQKENIIDESGMPKERFSAEFPKEGPSILRIQQVVRGDSAAYFCASSPPGGLGYGYTFGSGTRLTVV.

As for this clone: In the same sample, other DNA sequences code for this CDR3. The chain carries TRBV6-5 and TRBJ2-7; TRBD2 might be the D (5 bases). From germline, CDR1 is MNHEY and CDR2 SVGAGI. CDR3 length: 13 amino acids. V gave up 0 bases and J gave up 2 bases, with 5 bases separating them. As DNA, the CDR3 is TGTGCCAGCAGTTACTCGAGGGCCTACGAGCAGTACTTC. Its protein is CASSYSRAYEQYF.

The gene calls are TRBV30 and TRBJ1-5; D is unresolved. V lost 3 bases to trimming and J lost 0 bases, with 12 bases between them. The CDR3 length is 15 residues. Germline CDR1 is GTSNPN and CDR2 is SVGIG (reference sequence). CDR3 protein: CAWSTRLASNQPQHF. The DNA of the CDR3 is TGTGCCTGGAGCACAAGACTTGCTAGCAATCAGCCCCAGCATTTT.

The chain links TRBV15 to TRBJ2-7; TRBD2 agrees at 9 bases. The germline CDR1 and CDR2 sequences are LNHNV and YYDKDF (reference sequence). CDR3 length: 15 amino acids. V gave up 2 bases and J gave up 4 bases; unmatched junction bases: 6. In DNA, the CDR3 is TGTGCCACCAGCAGACCGGGACTAGCTGCGTACGAGCAGTACTTC. It codes for CATSRPGLAAYEQYF.

The rearrangement links TRBV5-1 to TRBJ2-7; TRBD2 matches at 9 bases. The germline CDR1 and CDR2 sequences are SGHRS and YFSETQ. The trim removed 0 bases at V and 5 bases at J, leaving 6 bases unmatched. The CDR3 extends over 15 amino acids. The CDR3 sequence is CASSLGVAGVDEQYF. The CDR3 nucleotides are TGCGCCAGCAGCTTGGGGGTAGCGGGAGTTGACGAGCAGTACTTC.

Only a few counts were recorded for this clone. The chain carries TRBV27 and TRBJ1-5, with 7 bases aligning to TRBD1. Germline loops: CDR1 MNHEY, CDR2 SMNVEV (reference sequence). The CDR3 is made up of 16 amino acids. V shed 2 bases and J 1 base; nucleotides not matched to a gene: 5. The CDR3 here is CASSLVWTGSNQPQHF. CDR3 nucleotide sequence: TGTGCCAGCAGTTTAGTGTGGACAGGCAGCAATCAGCCCCAGCATTTT.

The chain has TRBV21-1 and TRBJ2-2; the table's D call, TRBD2, was not checked against the DNA. TRBV21-1 is a known pseudogene. This CDR3 has 15 amino acids. The CDR3 nucleotides read TGTGCCAGCACCCGGTACGGGGGGGGGCGGTTGGGGCTGTTTTTT. This translates into CASTRYGGGRLGLFF.

This sequence joins TRBV6-5 and TRBJ2-1, with 11 bases lining up with TRBD2. The germline V gene has CDR1 MNHEY and CDR2 SVGAGI. This CDR3 is 13 amino acids long. The V segment lost 8 bases and the J segment 6 bases; nucleotides outside the gene matches: 3. The DNA for the CDR3 is TGTGCCAGCGGGCTAGCGGGAGGCAATGAGCAGTTCTTC. Protein: CASGLAGGNEQFF.

The rearrangement joins TRBV27 to TRBJ1-2; tentative D call: TRBD1 (5 bases). Trimming stripped 5 bases from V and 10 bases from J, with 20 bases between. CDR1 is MNHEY and CDR2 is SMNVEV in the germline V gene (reference sequence). The CDR3 has 14 residues. DNA of the CDR3: TGTGCCAGCAGTCCAACGAAAGGACGGGGGTACTACACCTTC. Protein: CASSPTKGRGYYTF.

The chain uses TRBV5-5 and TRBJ1-5; D unresolved. The CDR3 contains 14 residues. Trimming left V 0 bases short and J 3 bases short, with 7 bases between. Looked up from germline, CDR1 is SGHKS and CDR2 is YYEKEE (reference sequence). CDR3 sequence (DNA): TGTGCCAGCAGCTTGGCGGTCCACAATCAGCCCCAGCATTTT. As protein: CASSLAVHNQPQHF.

The genes are TRBV25-1 and TRBJ1-3; possible D gene TRBD1, 6 bases. V dropped 1 base and J dropped 5 bases, with 9 bases sitting between them. CDR1 and CDR2 from the germline V gene are MGHDK and SYGVNS. This CDR3 has 14 amino acids. In DNA, the CDR3 is TGTGCCAGCAGTGAATGGGGGACACGAAACACCATATATTTT. It is translated as CASSEWGTRNTIYF.

The J gene is TRBJ2-5, the V gene TRBV29-1; 11 bases are a match to TRBD2. The V and J ends lost 7 bases and 5 bases, in that order; junction bases with no gene match: 15. This CDR3 is built from 16 residues. CDR1 SQVTM and CDR2 ANQGSEA come from the germline V gene. The CDR3 reads CSAAKGLAVAGETQYF. In DNA form, the CDR3 reads TGCAGCGCCGCCAAGGGACTAGCGGTGGCTGGGGAGACCCAGTACTTC.

The chain joins TRBV7-2 to TRBJ2-7, with D possibly matching TRBD1 (7 bases). Germline CDR1 and CDR2: SGHTA and FQGNSA. This CDR3 has 16 residues. Trimming pared 5 bases from V and 0 bases from J, leaving 17 bases between. The CDR3 nucleotides are TGTGCCAGCAGCACCCAGGGGGGCCGCAGCTCCTACGAGCAGTACTTC. Its protein product is CASSTQGGRSSYEQYF.

This clone was seen a single time. J is TRBJ1-2 and V is TRBV4-3; D is undetermined. The CDR3 extends over 13 amino acids. The germline V gene has CDR1 LGHNA and CDR2 YSLEER. V was pared by 0 bases and J by 6 bases, with 8 bases between. DNA of the CDR3: TGCGCCAGCAGCCAAGATGGGAGAAATGGCTACACCTTC. This encodes CASSQDGRNGYTF.

The chain uses TRBV24-1 and TRBJ1-5, with D possibly being TRBD1 (5 bases). Germline V gives CDR1 KGHDR, CDR2 SFDVKD. V lost 2 bases, J lost 9 bases, and 13 bases lay in between. The CDR3 spans 14 residues. CDR3 in amino acids: CATSDWGGWGPQHF. In DNA form, the CDR3 reads TGTGCCACCAGTGATTGGGGGGGATGGGGGCCCCAGCATTTT.

This sequence joins TRBV6-2 or TRBV6-3 and TRBJ1-2, with D maybe TRBD1 (6 bases). The germline V gene encodes CDR1 MNHEY and CDR2 SVGEGT. This CDR3 contains 14 residues. Between the trimmed V and J ends, which lost 5 bases and 9 bases, there was a span of 19 bases. The CDR3 DNA follows: TGTGCCAGCAGTCCCCGACAGGACTGGGAGAGCTACACCTTC. It codes for CASSPRQDWESYTF.

Concerning this clone: Germline is not matched at one junction end, which may reflect a read error. The chain joins TRBV7-3 to TRBJ2-1, with 9 bases aligning to TRBD1. Germline V gene lookup returns CDR1 SGHTA and CDR2 FQGTGA. The CDR3 is made up of 14 amino acids. Written as DNA, the CDR3 is TGTGCCAGCAGCCCGGCGGGACAGGGAAAGCGAATCATCTTC. Amino acid sequence: CASSPAGQGKRIIF.

This chain connects TRBV6-2 or TRBV6-3 to TRBJ1-4; 9 nucleotides align to TRBD1. Germline assignment: CDR1 MNHEY and CDR2 SVGEGT. This CDR3 is built from 17 residues. The trim removed 6 bases at V and 10 bases at J, leaving 18 bases unmatched. The CDR3 bases are TGTGCCAGCAGCCGCCGGGACAGGGTGGACCTAGCCGGAAAACTGTTTTTT. Protein: CASSRRDRVDLAGKLFF.

This clone occurred a few times. The CDR3 DNA reads as TGTGCCGCAGGTGGTCAGCCCCAGCATTTT. It specifies CAAGGQPQHF. The genes are TRBV30 and TRBJ1-5; unclear D gene. The germline gives CDR1 GTSNPN, CDR2 SVGIG (reference sequence). V gave up 8 bases and J gave up 6 bases, with 8 bases separating them. The length of the CDR3 is 10 residues.

The chain links TRBV6-4 to TRBJ1-6; D may be TRBD1 (5 bases). Trimming shortened V by 2 bases and J by 11 bases, and 16 bases separated the two germline ends. This CDR3 is 15 amino acids long. The germline V gene encodes CDR1 MRHNA and CDR2 SNTAGT. The CDR3 sequence: CASSDGGLEGTPLHF. Written as DNA, the CDR3 is TGTGCCAGCAGTGACGGGGGGTTAGAGGGGACACCCCTCCACTTT.

This chain links TRBV19 with TRBJ1-5, with 7 nucleotides matching TRBD1. The CDR3 sequence is 14 residues long. Losses at the gene ends were 7 bases for V and 6 bases for J; bases not matched to a gene: 9. From germline, CDR1 is LNHDA and CDR2 SQIVND (reference sequence). The CDR3 loop reads CASIHRAGGQPQHF. CDR3 DNA sequence: TGTGCCAGTATCCATCGGGCAGGGGGTCAGCCCCAGCATTTT.